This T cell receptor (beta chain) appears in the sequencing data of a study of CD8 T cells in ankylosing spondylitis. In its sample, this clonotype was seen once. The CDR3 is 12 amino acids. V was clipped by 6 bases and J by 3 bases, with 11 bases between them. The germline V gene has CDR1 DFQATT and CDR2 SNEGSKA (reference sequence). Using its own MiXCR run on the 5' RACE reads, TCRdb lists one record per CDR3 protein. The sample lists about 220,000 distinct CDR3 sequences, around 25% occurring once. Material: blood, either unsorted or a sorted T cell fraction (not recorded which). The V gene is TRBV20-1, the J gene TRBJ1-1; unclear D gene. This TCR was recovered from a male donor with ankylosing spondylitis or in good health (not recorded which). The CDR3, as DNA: TGCAGTGCGGGGTTTCAACACACTGAAGCTTTCTTT. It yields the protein CSAGFQHTEAFF.